The source of this T cell receptor (beta chain) is a study of blood T cell repertoires in COVID-19. Study summary: The cDNA or gDNA used as material had been derived from T cells, B-cell-depleted T cells, or PBMCs.

Data came from immunoSEQ multiplex PCR; TCRdb stores just in-frame clones and leaves some out. The sample consists of approximately 44,000 clones, about nine tenths of them appearing once. The germline gives CDR1 SEHNR, CDR2 FQNEAQ (reference sequence). With V trimmed by 4 bases and J by 5 bases, 6 bases remained unmatched. CDR3 size: 14 residues. The specimen sequenced was peripheral blood. The chain carries TRBV7-9 and TRBJ2-7; 9 bases are shared with TRBD1. The clonotype originates from a woman of 80 years or more with acute or convalescent COVID-19. CDR3 amino acids: CASSSGTGGNEQYF. The CDR3 DNA follows: TGTGCCAGCAGCTCCGGTACAGGGGGCAACGAGCAGTACTTC. Full variable domain (outside the CDR3, taken from reference TRBV7-9 and TRBJ2-7): DTGVSQNPRHKITKRGQNVTFRCDPISEHNRLYWYRQTLGQGPEFLTYFQNEAQLEKSRLLSDRFSAERPKGSFSTLEIQRTEQGDSAMYLCASSSGTGGNEQYFGPGTRLTVT.